The 22 T cell receptor beta chains in this list originate from one sample, sequenced in a study of blood T cells in healthy people across ages. Together with a sample-barcoded 5' primer, a J-beta primer mix was included in a second PCR lasting about 6 to 11 cycles. Using its own MiXCR run on the 5' RACE reads, TCRdb lists one record per CDR3 protein. The sample lists about 2 million distinct CDR3 sequences, about 50% occurring once. The sample was blood. These receptors were collected from a woman aged 40 to 50 in good health.

This clonotype was counted between two and nine times. The genes are TRBV6-2 or TRBV6-3 and TRBJ2-7; 7 bases are a match to TRBD2. TRBJ2-5 explains the end of the DNA better; the J call may be wrong. This CDR3 has 15 amino acids. CDR1 MNHEY and CDR2 SVGEGT come from the germline V gene. The CDR3 loop reads CASIPKPGGGKTQYF. In nucleotides, the CDR3 is TGTGCCAGCATCCCCAAACCGGGCGGGGGAAAGACCCAGTACTTC.

This clonotype was seen more than once but under ten times. The chain is built from TRBV6-2 or TRBV6-3 and TRBJ2-1; 8 nucleotides match TRBD1. J was trimmed by 2 bases and V by 6 bases; bases with no gene match: 9. The CDR3 spans 16 residues. Germline V CDR1 and CDR2: MNHEY, SVGEGT. CDR3 in amino acids: CASSQLLGQAYNEQFF. CDR3 DNA sequence: TGTGCCAGCAGCCAATTGTTGGGACAGGCCTACAATGAGCAGTTCTTC.

The chain links TRBV9 to TRBJ2-2; D ambiguous. The CDR3 is 13 residues long. The germline gives CDR1 SGDLS, CDR2 YYNGEE. The ends were cut back, 4 bases at V and 4 bases at J, with 8 bases in the middle. CDR3 coding DNA: TGTGCCAGCAGCCCCCAAAGCACCGGGGAGCTGTTTTTT. It specifies CASSPQSTGELFF.

This clonotype was recorded at least ten times. CDR3 nucleotides: TGTGCCAGCAGTTTGGACCGCTCCTACAATGAGCAGTTCTTC. Translating it yields CASSLDRSYNEQFF. V and J are TRBV12-3 or TRBV12-4 and TRBJ2-1; no firm D call. This CDR3 spans 14 amino acids. Trimming left V 3 bases short and J 0 bases short, with 6 bases between.

The V gene is TRBV5-1, the J gene TRBJ2-7, with TRBD1 matching over 7 bases. The germline CDR1 and CDR2 sequences are SGHRS and YFSETQ. The junction had 9 bases not matched to a gene; V was cut back by 4 bases and J by 5 bases. This CDR3 spans 14 amino acids. The CDR3: CASSLTTGPHEQYF. Written as DNA, the CDR3 is TGCGCCAGCAGCCTCACGACAGGGCCCCACGAGCAGTACTTC. Using reference TRBV5-1 and TRBJ2-7 for the parts outside the CDR3, the full variable domain is KAGVTQTPRYLIKTRGQQVTLSCSPISGHRSVSWYQQTPGQGLQFLFEYFSETQRNKGNFPGRFSGRQFSNSRSEMNVSTLELGDSALYLCASSLTTGPHEQYFGPGTRLTVT.

The chain employs TRBV28 and TRBJ1-5, with D perhaps matching TRBD1 (5 bases). The CDR3 totals 16 residues. Germline CDR1 reads MDHEN; CDR2 reads SYDVKM. The V and J ends lost 4 bases and 2 bases respectively, with 15 bases between them. CDR3 in DNA: TGTGCCAGCAGTTCGCCAGGGTCCGGCGGCAATCAGCCCCAGCATTTT. Its translation: CASSSPGSGGNQPQHF.

This clonotype was observed a few times. The chain has TRBV12-3 or TRBV12-4 and TRBJ2-5; TRBD2 agrees at 7 bases. The ends lost 7 bases at V and 5 bases at J; junction bases unmatched: 7. The CDR3 runs to 13 residues. This CDR3 is CASTWGGVETQYF. The CDR3 nucleotides read TGTGCCAGCACCTGGGGGGGAGTGGAGACCCAGTACTTC.

This clonotype was counted between two and nine times. The chain has TRBV20-1 and TRBJ2-4; D is possibly TRBD1 (5 bases). In germline, CDR1 is DFQATT, CDR2 SNEGSKA (reference sequence). Trimming shortened V by 4 bases and J by 1 base, and 11 bases separated the two germline ends. The CDR3 contains 14 residues. The CDR3, as DNA: TGCAGTGCTACCCGACAGACGGCCAAAAACATTCAGTACTTC. Encoded protein: CSATRQTAKNIQYF.

This clonotype was counted between two and nine times. The chain recombines TRBV7-2 with TRBJ2-3; D is unresolved. Germline V CDR1 and CDR2: SGHTA, FQGNSA. This CDR3 region has 8 residues. V was shortened by 5 bases and J by 11 bases, with 2 bases between the two germline ends. CDR3 loop: CASSRQYF. The CDR3, as DNA: TGTGCCAGCAGCCGGCAGTATTTT. The whole variable domain, remainder taken from reference TRBV7-2 and TRBJ2-3, is GAGVSQSPSNKVTEKGKDVELRCDPISGHTALYWYRQSLGQGLEFLIYFQGNSAPDKSGLPSDRFSAERTGGSVSTLTIQRTQQEDSAVYLCASSRQYFGPGTRLTVL.

The chain uses TRBV6-2 or TRBV6-3 and TRBJ1-2; unclear D gene. Germline assignment: CDR1 MNHEY and CDR2 SVGEGT. Trimming left V 5 bases short and J 3 bases short, with 10 bases between. The CDR3 is 13 residues long. The CDR3 protein is CASSPGIYYGYTF. The CDR3 DNA reads as TGTGCCAGCAGTCCCGGGATCTACTATGGCTACACCTTC.

A few counts support this clonotype. The chain carries TRBV24-1 and TRBJ2-3; perhaps TRBD1 as D (5 bases). The CDR3 contains 13 residues. CDR1 and CDR2 from the germline V gene are KGHDR and SFDVKD. Trimming cost V 9 bases and J 2 bases, with 11 bases left between them. This CDR3 is CATLGPLTDTQYF. Written as DNA, the CDR3 is TGTGCCACCCTGGGGCCCCTCACAGATACGCAGTATTTT.

This rearrangement joins TRBV6-2 or TRBV6-3 to TRBJ2-1; D tentatively reads TRBD1 or TRBD2 (5 bases each). The CDR3 runs 16 residues. Germline V gives CDR1 MNHEY, CDR2 SVGEGT. V was pared by 2 bases and J by 12 bases, with 23 bases between. CDR3 sequence reads: CASSYGGRTMSIVQFF. CDR3 sequence (DNA): TGTGCCAGCAGTTACGGGGGTAGAACAATGAGCATAGTGCAGTTCTTC.

On this clonotype: Germline and junction disagree at one end, which may indicate a read error. The V call is TRBV27, the J call TRBJ2-1; 9 positions agree with TRBD2. In germline, CDR1 is MNHEY, CDR2 SMNVEV (reference sequence). The CDR3 sequence is 15 residues long. The CDR3 loop is CAGSLTSGSYNEQFF. CDR3 sequence (DNA): TGTGCCGGCAGTTTGACTAGCGGATCCTACAATGAGCAGTTCTTC.

The rearrangement links TRBV20-1 to TRBJ1-1; D call uncertain. Trimming took off 3 bases at V and 0 bases at J, with 11 bases between the two ends. This CDR3 contains 14 residues. Germline CDR1 and CDR2: DFQATT and SNEGSKA (reference sequence). CDR3 in DNA: TGCAGTGCTAGCGCCAGCAGGCTGAACACTGAAGCTTTCTTT. As protein: CSASASRLNTEAFF.

The gene calls are TRBV7-2 and TRBJ1-6; possibly TRBD1 for D (6 bases). Per germline, CDR1 SGHTA and CDR2 FQGNSA. CDR3 length equals 14 residues. V was shortened by 6 bases and J by 4 bases, with 10 bases between the two germline ends. Written as DNA, the CDR3 is TGTGCCAGCAGTCACAGGGAGTATAATTCACCCCTCCACTTT. Translation: CASSHREYNSPLHF.

This clonotype came up a few times. The CDR3 region has the DNA TGTGCCAGCTCTCAACTACAGAGCTCCCTAGGCTCCTATAATTCACCCCTCCACTTT. Translating gives CASSQLQSSLGSYNSPLHF. The chain links TRBV28 to TRBJ1-6; no reliable D call. V was shortened by 8 bases and J by 0 bases, with 23 bases between the two germline ends. This CDR3 has 19 amino acids. The germline gives CDR1 MDHEN, CDR2 SYDVKM.

This clonotype was seen more than once but under ten times. The chain is built from TRBV7-2 and TRBJ2-1; perhaps TRBD1 as D (5 bases). Germline V gives CDR1 SGHTA, CDR2 FQGNSA. The CDR3 sequence is 15 residues long. The V and J ends lost 4 bases and 5 bases respectively, with 15 bases between them. The CDR3 is CASSWTRVADNEQFF. The CDR3 DNA follows: TGTGCCAGCAGCTGGACAAGGGTGGCGGACAATGAGCAGTTCTTC.

The chain couples TRBV12-3 or TRBV12-4 to TRBJ1-1; possible D gene TRBD1, 5 bases. The CDR3 is 15 amino acids. Trimming cost V 0 bases and J 1 base, with 9 bases left between them. CDR3 coding DNA: TGTGCCAGCAGTTTAGCGGGACGGAGGAACACTGAAGCTTTCTTT. Translation gives CASSLAGRRNTEAFF.

The chain combines TRBV27 with TRBJ1-1, with D hard to call. V lost 8 bases and J 1 base, leaving 8 bases between the germline ends. Germline-derived CDR1 and CDR2 are MNHEY and SMNVEV (reference sequence). The CDR3 covers 12 residues. CDR3 region: CASCAGNTEAFF. CDR3 nucleotides: TGTGCCAGCTGTGCAGGGAACACTGAAGCTTTCTTT.

This chain links TRBV13 with TRBJ2-1; D remains unclear. The germline CDR1 and CDR2 sequences are PRHDT and FYEKMQ (reference sequence). The V end lost 6 bases, the J end lost 8 bases, and 11 bases lay between the germline ends. The CDR3 spans 12 residues. CDR3 DNA: TGTGCCAGCAGTGACGGCGGCGATGAGCAGTTCTTC. It specifies CASSDGGDEQFF. Variable domain in full (rest from reference TRBV13 and TRBJ2-1): AAGVIQSPRHLIKEKRETATLKCYPIPRHDTVYWYQQGPGQDPQFLISFYEKMQSDKGSIPDRFSAQQFSDYHSELNMSSLELGDSALYFCASSDGGDEQFFGPGTRLTVL.

V is TRBV20-1 and J is TRBJ1-4; D may be TRBD1 (5 bases). V was clipped by 1 base and J by 7 bases, with 10 bases between them. CDR1 and CDR2 from the germline V gene are DFQATT and SNEGSKA (reference sequence). The CDR3 contains 13 residues. CDR3 residues: CSARGGGAEKLFF. The CDR3 region has the DNA TGCAGTGCTAGAGGCGGTGGGGCTGAAAAACTGTTTTTT.

This clonotype was recorded once. The gene calls are TRBV7-9 and TRBJ1-2; D not certain. V lost 2 bases to trimming and J lost 6 bases, with 4 bases between them. The germline V gene encodes CDR1 SEHNR and CDR2 FQNEAQ (reference sequence). CDR3 length equals 11 residues. CDR3 DNA sequence: TGTGCCAGCAGCTTATATCATGGCTACACCTTC. Translating gives CASSLYHGYTF. The variable domain in full, completed from reference TRBV7-9 and TRBJ1-2, reads DTGVSQNPRHKITKRGQNVTFRCDPISEHNRLYWYRQTLGQGPEFLTYFQNEAQLEKSRLLSDRFSAERPKGSFSTLEIQRTEQGDSAMYLCASSLYHGYTFGSGTRLTVV.